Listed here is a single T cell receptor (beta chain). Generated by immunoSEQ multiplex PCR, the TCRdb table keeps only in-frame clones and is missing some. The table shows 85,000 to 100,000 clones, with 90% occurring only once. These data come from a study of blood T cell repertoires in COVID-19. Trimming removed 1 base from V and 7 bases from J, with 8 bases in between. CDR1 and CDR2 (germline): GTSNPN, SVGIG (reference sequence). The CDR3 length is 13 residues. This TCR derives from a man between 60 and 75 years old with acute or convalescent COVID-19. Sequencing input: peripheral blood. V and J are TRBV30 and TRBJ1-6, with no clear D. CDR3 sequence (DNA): TGTGCCTGGAGTGCGCAACAGAATTCACCCCTCCACTTT. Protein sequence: CAWSAQQNSPLHF.